These 24 T cell receptor beta chains came from one sample sequenced in a study of spatial heterogeneity in lung cancer. Using its own MiXCR run on the 5' RACE reads, TCRdb lists one record per CDR3 protein. The sample consists of thousands of distinct CDR3 sequences, approximately 32% of them appearing once. Time point specified: sample taken at primary tumor resection. Unsorted tumor, nontumor lung tissue or cryopreserved PBMC supplied the whole RNA. Sample: PBMCs, taken at surgery. The receptor source for this set is a female donor with early-stage non-small cell lung cancer.

Comments on this clonotype: This beta chain is a stray read from a library made for alpha chains; its abundance is not meaningful. The chain is built from TRBV13 and TRBJ2-3; 14 positions agree with TRBD2. Germline assignment: CDR1 PRHDT and CDR2 FYEKMQ (reference sequence). The V and J ends lost 5 bases and 4 bases, in that order; junction bases with no gene match: 5. The length of the CDR3 is 16 residues. The CDR3 coding sequence is TGTGCCAGCAGCCCGGGACTAGCGGGAGAAGCAGATACGCAGTATTTT. Translating gives CASSPGLAGEADTQYF. Based on the CDR3 plus reference TRBV13 and TRBJ2-3, the full variable domain is AAGVIQSPRHLIKEKRETATLKCYPIPRHDTVYWYQQGPGQDPQFLISFYEKMQSDKGSIPDRFSAQQFSDYHSELNMSSLELGDSALYFCASSPGLAGEADTQYFGPGTRLTVL.

This clonotype was seen only a few times. Being off target in a library aimed at alpha chains, this beta chain has a size of little meaning. CDR3 in DNA: TGCAGTGCTAGAGAGGGCGGGGGATACAATGAGCAGTTCTTC. Protein sequence: CSAREGGGYNEQFF. The V gene is TRBV20-1, the J gene TRBJ2-1; 7 bases align to TRBD2. V lost 0 bases to trimming and J lost 4 bases; unmatched junction nucleotides: 3. CDR3 length: 14 residues. The germline gives CDR1 DFQATT, CDR2 SNEGSKA (reference sequence).

By sample fraction, this clonotype is medium-sized (0.01 to 0.1%). This beta chain is an unintended read in a library built for alpha chains; its size means little. This sequence joins TRBV7-2 and TRBJ1-2; D call uncertain. This CDR3 is 14 amino acids long. Trimming removed 6 bases at V and 4 bases at J, with 15 bases between. Per germline, CDR1 SGHTA and CDR2 FQGNSA. The DNA for the CDR3 is TGTGCCAGCAGAGCTGCGCCGGACCTCTATGGCTACACCTTC. Its translation: CASRAAPDLYGYTF.

On this clonotype: This beta chain was picked up by a library intended for alpha chains and is off target, so its count carries little meaning. The rearrangement links TRBV6-4 to TRBJ2-3; 8 bases are shared with TRBD2. Per the germline V gene, CDR1 is MRHNA and CDR2 is SNTAGT. J was trimmed by 1 base and V by 3 bases; bases with no gene match: 3. The length of the CDR3 is 15 residues. The CDR3 reads CASSDSGIRTDTQYF. For the CDR3, the DNA is TGTGCCAGCAGTGATAGCGGGATTCGCACAGATACGCAGTATTTT.

Worth noting for this clonotype: With the library built for alpha chains, this beta chain is off target and its frequency is not meaningful. The chain is built from TRBV7-8 and TRBJ2-1; D unresolved. V gave up 2 bases and J gave up 0 bases, with 5 bases separating them. This CDR3 has 14 residues. CDR1 and CDR2 (germline): SGHVS, FQNEAQ. CDR3 loop: CASSLPLSYNEQFF. The DNA of the CDR3 is TGTGCCAGCAGCTTACCTCTCTCCTACAATGAGCAGTTCTTC.

In this sample, this clonotype is medium-sized. Found in a library prepared for alpha chains, this beta chain is an off-target read, and its abundance has little meaning. This chain joins TRBV13 and TRBJ2-3, with 8 nucleotides matching TRBD1. The CDR3 totals 15 residues. Germline CDR1 PRHDT, CDR2 FYEKMQ (reference sequence). V trimming: 5 bases; J trimming: 3 bases; junction bases outside the gene matches: 7. Written as DNA, the CDR3 is TGTGCCAGCAGCGTGGACAGGGCGAGGACAGATACGCAGTATTTT. Translated: CASSVDRARTDTQYF.

Note on this clonotype: This beta chain came through as a stray read in a library set up for alpha chains, and its size says little. The chain employs TRBV27 and TRBJ2-5; a weak D match, TRBD1 (6 bases). CDR1 is MNHEY and CDR2 is SMNVEV in the germline V gene (reference sequence). Trimming stripped 6 bases from V and 5 bases from J, with 13 bases between. The CDR3 sequence is 13 residues long. The DNA of the CDR3 is TGTGCCAGCAGGCCCTCAGGGGTGGAGACCCAGTACTTC. This codes for CASRPSGVETQYF.

Concerning this clonotype: This beta chain lies outside the target of a library built for alpha chains; its clone size means little. The chain links TRBV2 to TRBJ2-3; D gene ambiguous. V was pared by 5 bases and J by 4 bases, with 13 bases between. The CDR3 has 14 amino acids. Per the germline V gene, CDR1 is SNHLY and CDR2 is FYNNEI. CDR3 coding DNA: TGTGCCAGCAGTTCGGAAGGGAATGCAGATACGCAGTATTTT. Residues: CASSSEGNADTQYF.

This clonotype was observed a handful of times. This beta chain is a stray sequence in a library constructed for alpha chains; its clone size is not meaningful. The V gene is TRBV23-1, the J gene TRBJ2-7, with a weak D call TRBD2 (6 bases). TRBV23-1 falls under the ORF class, with uncertain function. Trimming cost V 7 bases and J 4 bases, with 35 bases left between them. This CDR3 region has 20 residues. CDR3 sequence: CASIEGWPDYPECSKYEQYV. DNA for the CDR3: TGCGCCAGCATAGAGGGCTGGCCGGACTACCCCGAATGTTCCAAGTACGAGCAGTACGTC.

This clonotype was counted only a few times. Since it is a stray read in a library aimed at alpha chains, this beta chain has a size that is not meaningful. The chain uses TRBV6-5 and TRBJ2-3; 9 bases align to TRBD2. Trimming at V came to 2 bases and at J to 5 bases, leaving 8 bases not matched to a gene. CDR3 length: 16 residues. The germline V gene has CDR1 MNHEY and CDR2 SVGAGI. The CDR3 here is CASSYRASGIGDTQYF. CDR3 DNA sequence: TGTGCCAGCAGTTACCGCGCTAGCGGGATCGGAGATACGCAGTATTTT.

Worth noting for this clonotype: The library was designed around alpha chains, so this beta chain is a stray read whose abundance carries little weight. The J gene is TRBJ2-3, the V gene TRBV7-9; 9 bases line up with TRBD1. V gave up 4 bases and J gave up 2 bases; unmatched junction bases: 13. Germline V CDR1 and CDR2: SEHNR, FQNEAQ (reference sequence). This CDR3 has 18 amino acids. CDR3 nucleotides: TGTGCCAGCAGCTCTCGTAGCTACAGGGGGCGCGTCACAGATACGCAGTATTTT. The encoded protein is CASSSRSYRGRVTDTQYF.

This clonotype has more than one count but fewer than ten. A library made for alpha chains picked up this beta chain off target, so its size means little. The chain links TRBV11-2 to TRBJ2-6, with D possibly TRBD1 on 5 matching bases. CDR3 size: 15 residues. CDR1 is SGHAT, CDR2 FQNNGV, per germline. V lost 7 bases, J lost 8 bases, and 18 bases lay in between. CDR3 DNA sequence: TGTGCCAGCAAGGTCTCCTTAGCAGGGCCCAACGTCCTGACTTTC. It is translated as CASKVSLAGPNVLTF.

In its sample, this clonotype was seen a few times. Being off target in a library aimed at alpha chains, this beta chain has a size of little meaning. The chain has TRBV14 and TRBJ2-1, with 8 bases identical to TRBD1. Germline lookup yields CDR1 SGHDN and CDR2 FVKESK. Unmatched junction bases numbered 10, after V lost 4 bases and J lost 8 bases. There are 15 residues in the CDR3. The CDR3 loop is CASSRSGQGFYEQFF. CDR3 nucleotides: TGTGCCAGCAGCCGTTCTGGACAGGGTTTCTATGAGCAGTTCTTC.

Remarks on this clonotype: Found in a library prepared for alpha chains, this beta chain is an off-target read, and its abundance has little meaning. The chain couples TRBV7-3 to TRBJ2-1; D is ambiguous. The V and J ends lost 1 base and 9 bases respectively, with 13 bases between them. CDR1 and CDR2 (germline): SGHTA, FQGTGA. The CDR3 loop spans 14 amino acids. The CDR3 region has the DNA TGTGCCAGCAGCTTAATCCCAGGTATCATTGAGCAGTTCTTC. It encodes CASSLIPGIIEQFF.

For this clonotype: As an off-target read in a library built for alpha chains, this beta chain has a frequency of little significance. This rearrangement joins TRBV15 to TRBJ2-7; TRBD1 is a possible D gene (6 bases). Germline V gives CDR1 LNHNV, CDR2 YYDKDF (reference sequence). CDR3 size: 15 residues. The V end was cut by 4 bases, the J end by 0 bases, with 13 bases between. CDR3 in DNA: TGTGCCACCAGCAAGGGTGGGACAAGCTCCTACGAGCAGTACTTC. This gives the protein CATSKGGTSSYEQYF.

As for this clonotype: Being off target in a library aimed at alpha chains, this beta chain has a size of little meaning. The gene calls are TRBV29-1 and TRBJ2-7; D might be TRBD2 (6 bases). Looked up from germline, CDR1 is SQVTM and CDR2 is ANQGSEA. The CDR3 spans 13 residues. With 2 bases removed from V and 5 bases from J, the gap between germline ends came to 13 bases. The CDR3 DNA reads TGCAGCGTTGAAACCCCCCTAGCGCACGAGCAGTACTTC. This sequence encodes CSVETPLAHEQYF.

This clonotype was seen a single time. This beta chain slipped into a library made for alpha chains as a stray read, so its size is not meaningful. The rearrangement joins TRBV20-1 to TRBJ2-3; D uncertain. The CDR3 runs to 13 residues. Germline CDR1 reads DFQATT; CDR2 reads SNEGSKA (reference sequence). This chain's CDR3 is CIARASKADTQYF. The DNA of the CDR3 is TGCATTGCCAGAGCGAGCAAGGCAGATACGCAGTATTTT.

By frequency in the sample, this clonotype is medium-sized (0.01 to 0.1%). This beta chain lies outside the target of a library built for alpha chains; its clone size means little. The gene calls are TRBV12-3 or TRBV12-4 and TRBJ2-7; 7 bases line up with TRBD1. V lost 6 bases and J lost 6; bases outside the gene matches: 8. This CDR3 has 13 amino acids. The chain's CDR3 is CASSGRQGGEQYV. In nucleotides, the CDR3 is TGTGCCAGCAGCGGACGACAGGGTGGCGAGCAGTACGTC.

In regard to this clonotype: Since it is a stray read in a library aimed at alpha chains, this beta chain has a size that is not meaningful. The chain carries TRBV11-2 and TRBJ2-1; D ambiguous. The CDR3 covers 15 residues. Trimming removed 1 base from V and 0 bases from J, with 7 bases in between. Per germline, CDR1 SGHAT and CDR2 FQNNGV. This CDR3 reads CASSLASSSYNEQFF. CDR3 nucleotides: TGTGCCAGCAGCTTAGCTAGTAGCTCCTACAATGAGCAGTTCTTC.

This clonotype was seen a few times. This beta chain appears as a stray read in a library generated for alpha chains; its size is not informative. The gene calls are TRBV7-8 and TRBJ2-5; 7 nucleotides line up with TRBD2. The junction had 8 bases not matched to a gene; V was cut back by 5 bases and J by 2 bases. Germline values: CDR1 SGHVS, CDR2 FQNEAQ. This CDR3 region has 15 residues. The CDR3 reads CASSVSSGIQETQYF. The CDR3 coding sequence is TGTGCCAGCAGCGTCTCTAGCGGCATACAAGAGACCCAGTACTTC.

Comments on this clonotype: Little can be read into the size of this beta chain, an off-target read in a library designed for alpha chains. The chain couples TRBV29-1 to TRBJ2-5, with D uncertain. Trimming pared 4 bases from V and 1 base from J, leaving 7 bases between. The CDR3 runs to 12 residues. CDR1 and CDR2 from the germline V gene are SQVTM and ANQGSEA. The CDR3 region has the DNA TGCAGCGTTGTATGGACCCAAGAGACCCAGTACTTC. Translated: CSVVWTQETQYF.

This clonotype was seen a handful of times. This beta chain slipped into a library made for alpha chains as a stray read, so its size is not meaningful. The genes are TRBV7-9 and TRBJ2-5; D possibly uses TRBD1 or TRBD2 (5 bases each). In germline, CDR1 is SEHNR, CDR2 FQNEAQ (reference sequence). Trimming left V 5 bases short and J 6 bases short, with 13 bases between. This CDR3 spans 13 amino acids. The CDR3 nucleotides read TGTGCCAGCAGCCCCCCGGGGCAACAGACCCAGTACTTC. It is translated as CASSPPGQQTQYF.

This clonotype appeared a few times. This beta chain came through as a stray read in a library set up for alpha chains, and its size says little. The rearrangement joins TRBV3-1 to TRBJ2-2, with D perhaps matching TRBD1 (5 bases). Looked up from germline, CDR1 is LGHDT and CDR2 is YNNKEL (reference sequence). The germline V and J ends were trimmed by 6 bases and 4 bases, with 9 bases remaining between them. The CDR3 sequence is 13 residues long. DNA of the CDR3: TGTGCCAGCAGTGAAACAGGCACCGGGGAGCTGTTTTTT. Amino acid sequence: CASSETGTGELFF.

This clonotype came up a few times. Because this beta chain is a stray read in a library intended to capture alpha chains, its abundance should not be given much weight. This chain connects TRBV7-2 to TRBJ1-5; D unresolved. This CDR3 has 14 residues. With 1 base removed from V and 4 bases from J, the gap between germline ends came to 8 bases. Germline CDR1 is SGHTA and CDR2 is FQGNSA. The CDR3 protein is CASSLGFVNQPQHF. CDR3 nucleotides: TGTGCCAGCAGCTTAGGCTTCGTTAATCAGCCCCAGCATTTT.